This record covers a single T cell receptor beta chain. The CDR3 totals 14 residues. CDR1 and CDR2 (germline): SGDLS, YYNGEE. Trimming removed 0 bases at V and 1 base at J, with 7 bases between. This sample is part of a study of PD-L1 blockade in urothelial cancer. Study summary: In the mid-2010s therapy began: atezolizumab 1,200 mg intravenously every 3 weeks.

Some clones are missing from TCRdb's copy, which holds only in-frame ones; the method was immunoSEQ multiplex PCR. The table records about 88,000 clones, 89% of them present only once. As to time point: pretreatment peripheral blood. The V gene is TRBV9, the J gene TRBJ1-1, with a possible D match to TRBD1 (5 bases). The sequencing used PBMCs, collected around atezolizumab (anti-PD-L1) treatment. The receptor's source is a woman at least 80 years old with urothelial cancer. The CDR3 DNA reads TGTGCCAGCAGCGTAGTCCAGGGGAACACTGAAGCTTTCTTT. Translation gives CASSVVQGNTEAFF.